This entry concerns a single T cell receptor beta chain. Its antigen is as yet unknown. This specimen comes from a study of blood T cells in healthy people across ages. Combining a sample-barcoded 5' primer with a J-beta primer mix, a second PCR ran for about 6 to 12 cycles. Carrying 12 random nucleotides, a template-switch adaptor labeled each individual cDNA molecule. TCRdb recomputed calls from the 5' RACE reads with MiXCR, one row per CDR3 protein. The sample includes some 1 million distinct CDR3 sequences, under 55% of them seen just once. Notes on the study in general: Higher diversity, along with more naive CD4+ cells, distinguished long-lived donors from aged donors.

The sample taken for sequencing was blood. The origin of this receptor is a woman aged 60 to 75 in good health.

CDR3 DNA: TGTGCCAGCAGGAACTCCCCAGGAGAGACCCAGTACTTC. Translating gives CASRNSPGETQYF. This chain joins TRBV12-3 or TRBV12-4 and TRBJ2-5; no firm D call. The CDR3 runs to 13 residues. The ends were cut back, 6 bases at V and 4 bases at J, with 12 bases in the middle.